The source of this TCR beta chain is a study of CD8+CD57+ T cells in acquired aplastic anemia. At the level of the study: Sorted CD4+ plus CD8+ cells gave DNA averaging roughly 2.9 ug.

Genomic DNA provided the template from which TCR beta VDJ and CDR3 profiles were obtained. Each CDR3 protein gets one entry after TCRdb re-called the reads with MiXCR. The sample lists around 210,000 distinct CDR3 sequences, 65% occurring once. From germline, CDR1 is SGHRS and CDR2 YFSETQ. CDR3 length equals 16 residues. V lost 2 bases to trimming and J lost 4 bases, with 15 bases between them. CD8+CD57+ cell expansion, shown by flow cytometry, had occurred in the patients selected for sequencing. Patients uniformly had severe acquired aplastic anemia. At blood sampling, none of the patients had yet received therapy.

The sample comprised sorted CD4+, CD8+, or CD8+CD57+ T cells (not recorded which) from PBMCs. The gene calls are TRBV5-1 and TRBJ2-2; tentatively, D is TRBD1 (5 bases). The clonotype comes from a human donor with aplastic anemia. DNA of the CDR3: TGCGCCAGCAGCTTAGGGGTGGAAACGATCACCGGGGAGCTGTTTTTT. It yields the protein CASSLGVETITGELFF.